A selection of T cell receptor beta chains follows, all from one sample in a study of blood T cell repertoires in COVID-19. Clones were read by immunoSEQ multiplex PCR, and TCRdb kept only the in-frame ones, dropping some. This sample has 200,000 to 250,000 clones; 88% occur once, and the top ten carry around 1.4%. Input material: peripheral blood. Receptor source: a man between 18 and 29 years old with active or convalescent COVID-19. CDR3s include the opening cysteine and the closing phenylalanine or tryptophan. A D gene is named only where the DNA matches it firmly. Some rows have no size entry. The others give once, few or many, or a class for an expanded clone.

TRBJ2-7,TRBV14,few,.,CASSKEAAITYEQYF,TGTGCCAGCTCAAAGGAAGCGGCAATTACCTACGAGCAGTACTTC
TRBJ2-5,TRBV5-1,.,.,CASSRGHRQETQYF,TGCGCCAGCAGCCGCGGACACCGGCAAGAGACCCAGTACTTC
TRBJ1-6,TRBV2,.,.,CASSEGGRTNSPLHF,TGTGCCAGCAGTGAAGGCGGGAGAACTAATTCACCCCTCCACTTT
TRBJ2-3,TRBV5-6,.,.,CASSLAGRLPNTQYF,TGTGCCAGCAGCTTGGCAGGGCGGTTACCGAATACGCAGTATTTT
TRBJ2-6,TRBV15,.,.,CATSIRGSGANVLTF,TGTGCCACCAGCATTAGGGGTTCCGGGGCCAACGTCCTGACTTTC
TRBJ2-7,TRBV11-3,.,.,CASSSNGQTGEQYF,TGTGCCAGCAGCTCAAACGGACAGACGGGCGAGCAGTACTTC
TRBJ1-5,TRBV10-1,.,TRBD1,CASSDGTGNQPQHF,TGCGCCAGCAGCGACGGGACAGGCAATCAGCCCCAGCATTTT
TRBJ1-4,TRBV5-1,.,TRBD1,CASSRQGSTNEKLFF,TGCGCCAGTTCCCGACAGGGTTCAACTAATGAAAAACTGTTTTTT
TRBJ2-4,TRBV19,.,.,CASSIAGQKNIQYF,TGTGCCAGTAGTATTGCCGGACAGAAAAACATTCAGTACTTC
TRBJ1-5,TRBV10-2,.,.,CASSTGQISNQPQHF,TGCGCCAGCAGTACCGGACAGATTAGCAATCAGCCCCAGCATTTT
TRBJ1-2,TRBV14,.,.,CASSQEVAHTYTF,TGTGCCAGCAGCCAAGAGGTCGCCCACACCTACACCTTC
TRBJ1-1,TRBV6-6,.,.,CASKTFENTEAFF,TGTGCCAGCAAGACTTTCGAGAACACTGAAGCTTTCTTT
TRBJ1-1,TRBV7-3,.,.,CASSSQQNTEAFF,TGTGCCAGCAGCTCACAGCAGAACACTGAAGCTTTCTTT
TRBJ1-2,TRBV18,.,.,CASSPRAQATNYGYTF,TGTGCCAGCTCACCACGGGCGCAGGCAACAAACTATGGCTACACCTTC
TRBJ2-3,TRBV7-7,.,.,CATRASAITDTQYF,TGTGCCACCCGAGCTAGCGCCATCACAGATACGCAGTATTTT
TRBJ2-3,TRBV7-2,.,.,CASSLVLESDTQYF,TGTGCCAGCAGCTTAGTCTTGGAGTCAGATACGCAGTATTTT
TRBJ2-3,TRBV11-2,.,.,CASSQLAASTDTQYF,TGTGCCAGCAGCCAATTAGCGGCTAGCACAGATACGCAGTATTTT
TRBJ2-7,TRBV6-4,.,TRBD2,CASSESPRGGASSYEQYF,TGTGCCAGCAGTGAATCCCCCCGGGGGGGTGCGAGCTCCTACGAGCAGTACTTC
TRBJ1-6,TRBV30,.,TRBD1,CAWRKGKQGFAQDSPPHF,TGTGCCTGGAGGAAAGGCAAACAGGGGTTTGCTCAGGATTCACCCCCCCACTTT
TRBJ2-7,TRBV5-5,.,.,CASSRQGLYSYEQYF,TGTGCCAGCAGCCGTCAGGGGCTTTACTCCTACGAGCAGTACTTC
TRBJ1-3,TRBV19,.,TRBD1,CASRVGQASSGNTIYF,TGTGCCAGTAGAGTGGGACAGGCCAGCTCTGGAAACACCATATATTTT
TRBJ2-7,TRBV5-1,.,TRBD1,CASSSGQGTDEQYF,TGCGCCAGCAGCTCTGGACAGGGGACGGACGAGCAGTACTTC
TRBJ1-1,TRBV7-8,.,.,CASSSPRMNTEAFF,TGTGCCAGCAGCTCCCCGAGGATGAACACTGAAGCTTTCTTT
TRBJ1-4,TRBV28,.,.,CASSGERAELEKLFF,TGTGCCAGCAGCGGGGAGCGGGCAGAACTCGAAAAACTGTTTTTT
TRBJ2-7,TRBV27,.,TRBD2,CASSFSAGGPYEQYF,TGTGCCAGCAGTTTCTCAGCGGGAGGTCCCTACGAGCAGTACTTC
TRBJ1-2,TRBV29-1,.,.,CSVPTGFYGYTF,TGCAGCGTTCCGACAGGTTTCTATGGCTACACCTTC
TRBJ1-2,TRBV7-2,few,.,CASSLGWSMVGYTF,TGTGCCAGCAGCTTAGGATGGTCTATGGTTGGCTACACCTTC
TRBJ2-7,TRBV30,.,TRBD2,CAWTVAGVGEQYF,TGTGCCTGGACTGTGGCGGGGGTAGGCGAGCAGTACTTC
TRBJ2-7,TRBV5-1,once,.,CASSLSGASYEQYF,TGCGCCAGCAGCTTGTCAGGGGCCTCCTACGAGCAGTACTTC
TRBJ1-1,TRBV28,.,TRBD1,CASSFGQGAGTEAFF,TGTGCCAGCAGTTTTGGTCAGGGGGCGGGCACTGAAGCTTTCTTT
TRBJ1-6,TRBV27,.,TRBD1,CASSSPRTGGNSPLHF,TGTGCCAGCAGTTCCCCCCGGACAGGCGGTAATTCACCCCTCCACTTT
TRBJ1-5,TRBV7-9,.,.,CASSLLTSYSNQPQHF,TGTGCCAGCAGCTTACTGACAAGTTATAGCAATCAGCCCCAGCATTTT
TRBJ1-1,TRBV7-9,few,.,CASSLLGLTEAFF,TGTGCCAGCAGCTTATTGGGCTTGACTGAAGCTTTCTTT
TRBJ2-7,TRBV6-2/TRBV6-3,.,TRBD2,CASSRLAGSYEQYF,TGTGCCAGCAGCCGACTAGCGGGGTCCTACGAGCAGTACTTC
TRBJ1-5,TRBV10-3,few,.,CAISDSGDSNQPQHF,TGTGCCATCAGTGACTCGGGGGATAGCAATCAGCCCCAGCATTTT
TRBJ2-1,TRBV10-2,.,TRBD2,CASSGLAGIYNEQFF,TGCGCCAGCAGTGGACTAGCGGGAATATACAATGAGCAGTTCTTC
TRBJ2-5,TRBV19,.,.,CASLSPEIQETQYF,TGTGCCAGCCTCTCCCCGGAGATTCAAGAGACCCAGTACTTC
TRBJ2-7,TRBV6-5,.,TRBD2,CASSYSFSGASYEQYF,TGTGCCAGCAGTTACTCTTTTAGCGGGGCCTCCTACGAGCAGTACTTC
TRBJ2-7,TRBV5-6,.,TRBD1,CASSLGRGLALAYEQYF,TGTGCCAGCAGCTTGGGAAGGGGGCTAGCCCTCGCCTACGAGCAGTACTTC
TRBJ1-5,TRBV7-2,few,TRBD1,CASSPAPGQYQPQHF,TGTGCCAGCAGCCCCGCCCCGGGACAGTATCAGCCCCAGCATTTT
TRBJ1-5,TRBV27,.,.,CASSWDKYQPQHF,TGTGCCAGCAGCTGGGACAAATATCAGCCCCAGCATTTT
TRBJ2-1,TRBV6-5,.,.,CASSYGWEQFF,TGTGCCAGCAGTTACGGCTGGGAGCAGTTCTTC
TRBJ1-2,TRBV5-4,once,.,CASSPTGYGYTF,TGTGCCAGCAGCCCGACAGGCTATGGCTACACCTTC
TRBJ1-6,TRBV11-3,once,.,CASSILRVDSPLHF,TGTGCCAGCAGCATTCTGAGGGTCGATTCACCCCTCCACTTT
TRBJ1-1,TRBV7-2,.,.,CASSPGGANTEAFF,TGTGCCAGCAGCCCCGGCGGAGCAAACACTGAAGCTTTCTTT
TRBJ2-7,TRBV7-9,once,.,CASSDDRLGLYEQYF,TGTGCCAGCAGCGACGACAGATTAGGACTATACGAGCAGTACTTC
TRBJ1-6,TRBV30,.,.,CAWRTGVLSSYNSPLHF,TGTGCCTGGAGGACGGGAGTCCTTAGCTCCTATAATTCACCCCTCCACTTT
TRBJ2-1,TRBV5-4,.,TRBD1,CASSLRTGGVGNEQFF,TGTGCCAGCAGCCTTAGGACAGGGGGCGTCGGCAATGAGCAGTTCTTC
TRBJ2-7,TRBV6-4,.,.,CASSESAGNIEQYF,TGTGCCAGCAGTGAATCCGCAGGTAACATCGAGCAGTACTTC
TRBJ2-3,TRBV7-9,.,.,CASSLTADTQYF,TGTGCCAGCAGCCTCACAGCAGATACGCAGTATTTT
TRBJ1-5,TRBV4-1,once,.,CASSQQTGPNQPQHF,TGCGCCAGCAGCCAGCAAACAGGACCAAATCAGCCCCAGCATTTT
TRBJ1-2,TRBV5-6,once,TRBD1,CASSLAGTGGVGYTF,TGTGCCAGCAGCTTGGCGGGGACAGGGGGCGTCGGCTACACCTTC
TRBJ2-3,TRBV9,few,.,CASSARGGQPSTDTQYF,TGTGCCAGCAGCGCGAGGGGGGGCCAACCTAGCACAGATACGCAGTATTTT
TRBJ2-7,TRBV4-1,.,.,CASRDLAGLEQYF,TGCGCCAGCCGCGACTTAGCTGGATTGGAGCAGTACTTC
TRBJ2-7,TRBV19,.,.,CASSILVGGANYEQYF,TGTGCCAGTAGTATCTTGGTCGGGGGAGCCAACTACGAGCAGTACTTC
TRBJ2-6,TRBV19,.,.,CASTVSGANVLTF,TGTGCCAGTACCGTCTCTGGGGCCAACGTCCTGACTTTC
TRBJ2-1,TRBV3-1/TRBV3-2,.,.,CASSHMTSLNPSSYNEQFF,TGTGCCAGCAGCCACATGACTAGTCTGAATCCGAGCTCCTACAATGAGCAGTTCTTC
TRBJ2-7,TRBV29-1,.,TRBD2,CSALLAAPSYEQYF,TGCAGCGCGCTACTAGCGGCTCCCTCCTACGAGCAGTACTTC
TRBJ1-2,TRBV27,once,.,CASSLEGRGGYTF,TGTGCCAGCAGTTTAGAGGGCAGGGGCGGCTACACCTTC